The rows below give T cell receptor beta chains drawn from one sample of a study of T cells expressing NK-cell markers. TCRdb re-called the 5' RACE reads and shows each CDR3 protein once, DNA omitted. The sample data list 400,000 to 500,000 distinct CDR3 sequences. Sequencing was performed on blood T cells: a sorted CD56 or NKG2C T cell subset, CD4+ or CD8+ T cells, or bulk PBMC T cells (not recorded which). The receptors originated from a woman between 18 and 75 years old in good health. Both conserved end residues are part of each CDR3.

len	v_gene	j_gene	CDR3aa
14	TRBV9	TRBJ1-2	CASSGSGTNYGYTF
18	TRBV6-5	TRBJ1-3	CASSYSAGHPSSGNTIYF
16	TRBV2	TRBJ2-2	CASSDPPRGNTGELFF
14	TRBV29-1	TRBJ2-1	CSVARLAGVQEQFF
12	TRBV6-2/TRBV6-3	TRBJ2-3	CASSYSVKAQYF
15	TRBV6-5	TRBJ2-7	CASSYSTGPSYEQYF
15	TRBV7-9	TRBJ1-4	CASSLVRGTNEKLFF
16	TRBV10-3	TRBJ1-1	CAINTRGPAENTEAFF
15	TRBV6-1	TRBJ1-5	CASSLTGDYNQPQHF
16	TRBV7-9	TRBJ2-3	CASSPIGTVSADTQYF
15	TRBV6-5	TRBJ2-7	CASSYSLAGVREQYF
15	TRBV7-8	TRBJ2-3	CASTSGRPPTDTQYF
16	TRBV12-3/TRBV12-4	TRBJ2-2	CASSLNYQRNTGELFF
16	TRBV7-9	TRBJ2-1	CASTTSGTNSYNEQFF
16	TRBV7-6	TRBJ2-1	CASSLQRERSYNEQFF
17	TRBV18	TRBJ2-2	CASSRDSSFRRAGELFF
18	TRBV15	TRBJ2-1	CATSRDRGPLRGYNEQFF
16	TRBV6-1	TRBJ2-2	CASTRGGGGKTGELFF
12	TRBV29-1	TRBJ1-1	CSAPMEGTEAFF
15	TRBV6-1	TRBJ2-1	CASIPGTSGDNEQFF
14	TRBV19	TRBJ2-3	CATRGERPTDTQYF
15	TRBV7-2	TRBJ2-1	CASSLDGTNWNEQFF
12	TRBV18	TRBJ2-7	CASSSGDYEQYF
16	TRBV27	TRBJ2-1	CASSLPHRGNYNEQFF
12	TRBV7-2	TRBJ1-6	CASSAPLRPLHF
14	TRBV3-1	TRBJ2-7	CASSGGPQGLEQYF
14	TRBV12-3/TRBV12-4	TRBJ2-7	CASSKAGVPYEQYF
17	TRBV7-7	TRBJ2-2	CASSRLAGGPLTGELFF
14	TRBV6-2/TRBV6-3	TRBJ1-2	CASSYAGEGYGYTF
16	TRBV6-5	TRBJ1-5	CASSYLNQARDQPQHF
13	TRBV18	TRBJ2-1	CASEGTQGNEQFF
13	TRBV20-1	TRBJ2-3	CSAGPPLTDTQYF
15	TRBV11-1	TRBJ2-3	CASSRWVGRADTQYF
15	TRBV20-1	TRBJ2-1	CSAQNDRGSYNEQFF
15	TRBV7-2	TRBJ2-3	CASSLQRGGTDTQYF
16	TRBV7-2	TRBJ2-7	CASSLAGLAGSYEQYF
13	TRBV6-2/TRBV6-3	TRBJ2-4	CASTPGPGNIQYF
16	TRBV16	TRBJ1-4	CASSPTRAGPNEKLFF
13	TRBV20-1	TRBJ2-7	CSAHSERSYEQYF
12	TRBV20-1	TRBJ2-3	CSARRRTDTQYF
16	TRBV20-1	TRBJ2-1	CSARPLTSGSIDEQFF
12	TRBV30	TRBJ1-2	CAWSIGPSGYTF
16	TRBV4-3	TRBJ2-3	CASSQDLGTLPDTQYF